This is a list of T cell receptor beta chains from one sample in a study of T cell repertoires in cytomegalovirus infection. TCRdb processed the reads anew with MiXCR; each CDR3 protein has one entry. The sample carries approximately 750,000 distinct CDR3 sequences, 35% recorded once. Sequencing input: PBMCs. These receptors were obtained from a human donor in good health (CMV status not recorded). Some clones in this sample may be carry-over from other donors' samples. Both conserved end residues are part of each CDR3. The D gene is left open where the match is weak. The size field is filled for only some rows; it gives once, few, many or a size class.

v_gene	d_gene	j_gene	abundance	CDR3nt	CDR3aa
TRBV6-6	TRBD2	TRBJ2-7	.	TGTGCCAGCAGTTATTCCCCCCGGATTGGCTCGACTAGCGGGCTACTCTACGAGCAGTACTTC	CASSYSPRIGSTSGLLYEQYF
TRBV2	.	TRBJ1-5	.	TGTGCCAGCAGTGAGTGGCCCCTCAACCAGCCCCAGCATTTT	CASSEWPLNQPQHF
TRBV7-4	.	TRBJ2-7	.	TGTGCCAGCAGCTTAGGGGGGGGCAGCCTGTTATCCTACGAGCAGTACTTC	CASSLGGGSLLSYEQYF
TRBV20-1	TRBD2	TRBJ2-7	.	TGCAGTGCTAGGAGAAGCGGGGGTTCCTACGAGCAGTACTTC	CSARRSGGSYEQYF
TRBV29-1	.	TRBJ1-1	.	TGCAGCGTTGGGGGTGGTAGGCACCTGAACACTGAAGCTTTCTTT	CSVGGGRHLNTEAFF
TRBV5-4	TRBD1	TRBJ2-4	once	TGTGCCAGCAGCCCCGGGACAGGGGGAGCCAAAAACATTCAGTACTTC	CASSPGTGGAKNIQYF
TRBV20-1	.	TRBJ2-1	.	TGCAGTGCTAGAAGCCTAGCCCCTGCCTACAATGAGCAGCTCTTC	CSARSLAPAYNEQLF
TRBV2	TRBD1	TRBJ2-3	once	TGTGCCAGCAATCCCACAGGGGGCCGACCCTCGGGAGATACGCAGTATTTT	CASNPTGGRPSGDTQYF
TRBV28	.	TRBJ2-2	.	TGTGCCAGCGCTATCCCTAGGTCGGGGGACACCGGGGAGCTGTTTTTT	CASAIPRSGDTGELFF
TRBV6-5	.	TRBJ1-6	few	TGTGCCAGCAGTTACTCGGGCAGGGACTATAATTCACCCCTCCACTTT	CASSYSGRDYNSPLHF
TRBV7-2	.	TRBJ1-5	many	TGTGCCAGCAGCTTTGGTAACAATCAGCCCCAGCATTTT	CASSFGNNQPQHF
TRBV24-1	.	TRBJ1-2	.	TGTGCCACCAGTGATTTGCATGGCTACACCTTC	CATSDLHGYTF
TRBV14	.	TRBJ1-4	few	TGTGCCAGCAGCCAAAGGGCAGTTTTTAATGAAAAACTGTTTTTT	CASSQRAVFNEKLFF
TRBV6-4	.	TRBJ2-2	.	TGTGCCAGCGCCCAGGGGCCACACACCGGGGAGCTGTTTTTT	CASAQGPHTGELFF